The clone carrying this TCR beta chain has a handful of counts. Its antigen is as yet unknown. The data belong to a study of T-cell memory formation after mild COVID-19. Background on the study: Clustering of TCRs was largely donor specific. Study findings and constraints: The study found balanced CD4/CD8 in clones contracting day 15 to 85 and a CD4+ lean in later expanders. Memory from before infection featured some responding clones, which suggests cross-reactive memory joined.

V was pared by 4 bases and J by 7 bases, with 12 bases between. Germline V CDR1 and CDR2: SGHRS, YFSETQ. The CDR3 is made up of 13 amino acids. Employing constant-segment primers, 5'RACE generated TCR alpha and TCR beta cDNA libraries bearing sample barcodes and UMIs. TCRdb re-called the 5' RACE reads through MiXCR, storing one row per CDR3 protein. The sample carries approximately 500,000 distinct CDR3 sequences, approximately 23% recorded once. The source of this sequence is an adult woman who had mild COVID-19 (a few samples of this study predate the infection). Cell type and time point are not known. The sample taken for sequencing was PBMCs or a T cell subset sorted from them (not recorded which). The J gene is TRBJ1-3, the V gene TRBV5-1; no definite D call. The CDR3 loop reads CASSDDGRNTIYF. The CDR3 nucleotides read TGCGCCAGCAGCGACGACGGACGGAACACCATATATTTT.